One and the same sample provided the 30 T cell receptor beta chains below, sequenced in a study of T-cell memory formation after mild COVID-19. TCRdb analysed the 5' RACE reads with MiXCR anew, one entry per CDR3 protein. The sample contains some 600,000 distinct CDR3 sequences, roughly 17% of which appear only once. Input material: PBMCs or a T cell subset sorted from them (not recorded which). The receptors derive from an adult woman who had mild COVID-19 (a few samples of this study predate the infection). Cell type and time point are not known.

This clonotype showed up just a few times. The gene calls are TRBV12-3 or TRBV12-4 and TRBJ2-3, with TRBD2 identical over 9 bases. The CDR3 contains 18 residues. Trimming took 6 bases from V and 1 from J; bases not matched to a gene: 14. The CDR3 nucleotides read TGTGCCAGCAGCCCCCCCTCGCGGGGGGGCGCCGGCACAGATACGCAGTATTTT. It is translated as CASSPPSRGGAGTDTQYF.

This clonotype appeared a few times. This sequence joins TRBV5-6 and TRBJ2-1; no clear D gene. The CDR3 length is 13 residues. The V and J ends lost 2 bases and 8 bases respectively, with 11 bases between them. Looked up from germline, CDR1 is SGHDT and CDR2 is YYEEEE. The CDR3 region has the DNA TGTGCCAGCAGCTTTACCGGGTTGGATGAGCAGTTCTTC. Translation: CASSFTGLDEQFF.

V usage is TRBV7-2 and J usage is TRBJ1-2; D unresolved. With 5 bases removed from V and 2 bases from J, the gap between germline ends came to 21 bases. The CDR3 length is 17 residues. Germline CDR1 reads SGHTA; CDR2 reads FQGNSA. The CDR3 region has the DNA TGTGCCAGCAGCCCTCCCTTGGGGTCCGGCGGAAACTATGGCTACACCTTC. It yields the protein CASSPPLGSGGNYGYTF.

This clonotype was detected a few times. The CDR3 nucleotides read TGTGCCAGCAGGGAAGGACTGGGCGGAAGCTCCTACAATGAGCAGTTCTTC. Translation: CASREGLGGSSYNEQFF. J is TRBJ2-1 and V is TRBV11-3, with D possibly TRBD2 on 5 matching bases. Per germline, CDR1 SGHNT and CDR2 YENEEA. This CDR3 region has 17 residues. The V and J ends lost 6 bases and 0 bases respectively, with 18 bases between them. The full variable domain, with the rest looked up from reference TRBV11-3 and TRBJ2-1, is EAGVVQSPRYKIIEKKQPVAFWCNPISGHNTLYWYLQNLGQGPELLIRYENEEAVDDSQLPKDRFSAERLKGVDSTLKIQPAELGDSAVYLCASREGLGGSSYNEQFFGPGTRLTVL.

This clonotype appeared a few times. The chain links TRBV7-2 to TRBJ2-5; 10 bases are a match to TRBD2. The V gene end was trimmed by 5 bases and the J gene end by 4 bases; junction bases not matched to a gene: 7. Germline CDR1 is SGHTA and CDR2 is FQGNSA. The CDR3 loop spans 15 amino acids. The CDR3 region is CASSRYGTSAETQYF. Here the CDR3 DNA reads TGTGCCAGCAGCCGATATGGGACTAGCGCAGAGACCCAGTACTTC.

In this sample, this clonotype turned up many times. The gene calls are TRBV7-9 and TRBJ1-2; D may be TRBD1 (5 bases). The CDR3 sequence is 13 residues long. V was clipped by 3 bases and J by 4 bases, with 9 bases between them. Germline V lookup: CDR1 SEHNR, CDR2 FQNEAQ (reference sequence). The CDR3 region is CASSFGGGYGYTF. The CDR3 coding sequence is TGTGCCAGCAGCTTTGGGGGGGGCTATGGCTACACCTTC.

The chain uses TRBV5-5 and TRBJ1-2, with D possibly matching TRBD1 (6 bases). The germline CDR1 and CDR2 sequences are SGHKS and YYEKEE (reference sequence). The CDR3 spans 13 residues. With 4 bases removed from V and 4 bases from J, the gap between germline ends came to 11 bases. The CDR3 protein is CASSNRDTYGYTF. As DNA, the CDR3 is TGTGCCAGCAGCAACCGGGACACCTATGGCTACACCTTC.

The rearrangement links TRBV7-9 to TRBJ1-5, with a weak D call TRBD1 (6 bases). V was trimmed by 6 bases and J by 6 bases, leaving 21 bases between them. The CDR3 length is 16 residues. CDR1 and CDR2 from the germline V gene are SEHNR and FQNEAQ (reference sequence). CDR3 bases: TGTGCCAGCAGTCCTTGGGGGGGCCGTTGTACTCAGCCCCAGCATTTT. This codes for CASSPWGGRCTQPQHF.

CDR3 loop: CASSVGSVAEQFF. The CDR3 DNA reads TGTGCCAGCAGCGTAGGGTCTGTCGCGGAGCAGTTCTTC. The J gene is TRBJ2-1, the V gene TRBV9; unclear D gene. The V end was cut by 0 bases, the J end by 10 bases, with 11 bases between. CDR3 length: 13 amino acids. Per the germline V gene, CDR1 is SGDLS and CDR2 is YYNGEE. Drawing the rest from reference TRBV9 and TRBJ2-1, the complete variable domain is DSGVTQTPKHLITATGQRVTLRCSPRSGDLSVYWYQQSLDQGLQFLIQYYNGEERAKGNILERFSAQQFPDLHSELNLSSLELGDSALYFCASSVGSVAEQFFGPGTRLTVL.

This sequence joins TRBV12-3 or TRBV12-4 and TRBJ2-1, with TRBD1 matching over 10 bases. The V and J ends lost 1 base and 7 bases, in that order; junction bases with no gene match: 4. The CDR3 covers 15 residues. The DNA for the CDR3 is TGTGCCAGCAGTTTAGGGACAGGGGGTGGGAATGAGCAGTTCTTC. It yields the protein CASSLGTGGGNEQFF.

This clonotype turned up a few times. The chain carries TRBV14 and TRBJ2-1; D gene ambiguous. V was pared by 0 bases and J by 7 bases, with 10 bases between. This CDR3 has 14 residues. Germline CDR1 reads SGHDN; CDR2 reads FVKESK. The DNA of the CDR3 is TGTGCCAGCAGCCAAGATACGCTGCTAAATGAGCAGTTCTTC. It yields the protein CASSQDTLLNEQFF. Full variable domain (outside the CDR3, taken from reference TRBV14 and TRBJ2-1): EAGVTQFPSHSVIEKGQTVTLRCDPISGHDNLYWYRRVMGKEIKFLLHFVKESKQDESGMPNNRFLAERTGGTYSTLKVQPAELEDSGVYFCASSQDTLLNEQFFGPGTRLTVL.

This clonotype has more than one count but fewer than ten. The V and J genes are TRBV7-6 and TRBJ1-2, with D perhaps matching TRBD1 (6 bases). The germline V gene encodes CDR1 SGHVS and CDR2 FNYEAQ. Trimming stripped 10 bases from V and 6 bases from J, with 18 bases between. The length of the CDR3 is 13 residues. The CDR3 DNA is TGTGCCATCCCGGATAGGGCAGGGGATGGCTACACCTTC. Protein: CAIPDRAGDGYTF.

CDR3 sequence: CASSSPGTSGKDEQFF. The CDR3 nucleotides read TGTGCCAGCAGCTCGCCGGGGACTAGCGGGAAGGATGAGCAGTTCTTC. The chain links TRBV7-9 to TRBJ2-1, with 13 bases aligning to TRBD2. This CDR3 spans 16 amino acids. V dropped 4 bases and J dropped 8; count of bases not matched to a gene: 8. CDR1 is SEHNR and CDR2 is FQNEAQ in the germline V gene (reference sequence).

This clonotype was seen only a few times. This chain links TRBV25-1 with TRBJ2-7; D perhaps matches TRBD1 (5 bases). This CDR3 region has 16 residues. Trimming shortened V by 3 bases and J by 2 bases, and 17 bases separated the two germline ends. The germline V gene encodes CDR1 MGHDK and CDR2 SYGVNS. The CDR3 region is CASSDFRAGRTYEQYF. DNA of the CDR3: TGTGCCAGCAGTGATTTCAGGGCAGGGCGAACCTACGAGCAGTACTTC.

This clonotype showed up just a few times. CDR3 bases: TGTGCCAGCTCACCACCAGGGACAAAAGCCCCCTCCTACGAGCAGTACTTC. Translating gives CASSPPGTKAPSYEQYF. The chain uses TRBV18 and TRBJ2-7; D might be TRBD1 (6 bases). CDR1 and CDR2 from the germline V gene are KGHSH and LQKENI. The CDR3 sequence is 17 residues long. V gave up 0 bases and J gave up 0 bases, with 15 bases separating them. The full variable domain, rest sourced from reference TRBV18 and TRBJ2-7, is NAGVMQNPRHLVRRRGQEARLRCSPMKGHSHVYWYRQLPEEGLKFMVYLQKENIIDESGMPKERFSAEFPKEGPSILRIQQVVRGDSAAYFCASSPPGTKAPSYEQYFGPGTRLTVT.

This clonotype was observed a handful of times. The V gene is TRBV6-6, the J gene TRBJ2-1, with D perhaps TRBD2 (5 bases). CDR3 length: 16 amino acids. The germline V gene encodes CDR1 MNHNY and CDR2 SVGAGI (reference sequence). Deletions cut 0 bases from V and 10 bases from J, with 19 bases between. CDR3 protein: CASSYSTGLVVPEQFF. The CDR3 nucleotides read TGTGCCAGCAGTTACTCGACGGGGTTAGTGGTACCCGAGCAGTTCTTC.

This clonotype was observed a handful of times. The V call is TRBV10-2, the J call TRBJ1-3; the D gene is possibly TRBD1 (5 bases). Looked up from germline, CDR1 is WSHSY and CDR2 is SAAADI. CDR3 size: 15 residues. With 0 bases removed from V and 4 bases from J, the gap between germline ends came to 10 bases. The CDR3 spells CASSESAGLGNTIYF. CDR3 in DNA: TGCGCCAGCAGTGAGTCGGCAGGGTTGGGAAACACCATATATTTT.

The V and J genes are TRBV18 and TRBJ1-1, with unresolved D. The germline V gene encodes CDR1 KGHSH and CDR2 LQKENI. The length of the CDR3 is 15 residues. Trimming took 3 bases from V and 0 from J, leaving 11 bases between them. The CDR3 protein is CASSPRADLNTEAFF. CDR3 coding DNA: TGTGCCAGCTCACCCCGGGCAGACTTGAACACTGAAGCTTTCTTT.

The rearrangement links TRBV12-3 or TRBV12-4 to TRBJ2-5; TRBD1 might be the D (6 bases). Trimming shortened V by 6 bases and J by 4 bases, and 21 bases separated the two germline ends. The CDR3 loop spans 16 amino acids. In DNA, the CDR3 is TGTGCCAGCAGCCGCGGACCCACAGGGACGGTAGAGACCCAGTACTTC. Translated, it gives CASSRGPTGTVETQYF.

This clonotype was counted a few times. The J gene is TRBJ1-1, the V gene TRBV14, with D unresolved. CDR1 SGHDN and CDR2 FVKESK come from the germline V gene. V lost 4 bases, J lost 0 bases, and 12 bases lay in between. CDR3 length: 15 residues. The CDR3 DNA sequence: TGTGCCAGCAGCCCGTTCTCTTTAATGAACACTGAAGCTTTCTTT. Translated: CASSPFSLMNTEAFF.

This sequence joins TRBV5-1 and TRBJ1-1; 9 positions agree with TRBD1. V shed 0 bases and J 3 bases; nucleotides not matched to a gene: 9. Germline V lookup: CDR1 SGHRS, CDR2 YFSETQ. This CDR3 contains 17 residues. The CDR3, as DNA: TGCGCCAGCAGCTTGGATTCTTGGACAGGGGTGGACACTGAAGCTTTCTTT. Protein product: CASSLDSWTGVDTEAFF.

The chain has TRBV28 and TRBJ2-1, with D tentatively TRBD2 (6 bases). CDR1 and CDR2 from the germline V gene are MDHEN and SYDVKM. This CDR3 has 14 amino acids. V was shortened by 2 bases and J by 8 bases, with 13 bases between the two germline ends. The CDR3, as DNA: TGTGCCAGCAGTTTACCCCGCGGGGCGGATGAGCAGTTCTTC. Protein: CASSLPRGADEQFF.

The chain joins TRBV12-3 or TRBV12-4 to TRBJ2-1; 7 positions match TRBD1. The CDR3 is made up of 17 amino acids. Losses at the gene ends were 3 bases for V and 3 bases for J; bases not matched to a gene: 11. CDR3 DNA sequence: TGTGCCAGCAGTTTCTTTTATACCGACAGGGTCTACAATGAGCAGTTCTTC. Amino acids: CASSFFYTDRVYNEQFF.

The count of this clonotype is one. The CDR3 coding sequence is TGTGCCAGCAGCCAGGATATACTGGCCTACGAGCAGTACTTC. This encodes CASSQDILAYEQYF. The rearrangement joins TRBV4-2 to TRBJ2-7; D gene ambiguous. The CDR3 spans 14 residues. The V gene's germline CDR1 is LGHNA and CDR2 YNFKEQ. Trimming pared 3 bases from V and 2 bases from J, leaving 11 bases between.

The rearrangement uses TRBV5-5 and TRBJ2-7; tentative D call: TRBD2 (5 bases). CDR3 size: 12 residues. CDR1 SGHKS and CDR2 YYEKEE come from the germline V gene (reference sequence). V shed 2 bases and J shed 7 bases, with 10 bases lying between them. The CDR3 loop is CASSFDYREQYF. The CDR3 bases are TGTGCCAGCAGCTTCGACTATCGGGAGCAGTACTTC.

This rearrangement joins TRBV24-1 to TRBJ2-7, with 7 bases that match TRBD2. The CDR3 extends over 16 amino acids. Per germline, CDR1 KGHDR and CDR2 SFDVKD. Trimming removed 2 bases from V and 4 bases from J; junction bases left unmatched: 10. The CDR3 sequence is CATSDSAGDSWYEQYF. CDR3 DNA sequence: TGTGCCACCAGTGATTCGGCGGGAGACTCATGGTACGAGCAGTACTTC.

The chain is built from TRBV4-2 and TRBJ1-4; D remains unclear. V was trimmed by 0 bases and J by 7 bases, leaving 15 bases between them. Per germline, CDR1 LGHNA and CDR2 YNFKEQ. The CDR3 totals 16 residues. The CDR3 loop reads CASSQDVTAVREKLFF. DNA for the CDR3: TGTGCCAGCAGCCAAGATGTGACGGCAGTACGTGAAAAACTGTTTTTT.

This chain links TRBV12-3 or TRBV12-4 with TRBJ1-5; the match to TRBD1 covers 7 bases. The CDR3 sequence is 14 residues long. Unmatched junction bases numbered 16, after V lost 5 bases and J lost 15 bases. CDR3 in amino acids: CASSPLGQARRLHF. CDR3 bases: TGTGCCAGCAGTCCCCTCGGACAGGCAAGGCGCCTGCATTTT.

This clonotype was counted only a few times. This chain joins TRBV9 and TRBJ2-1; maybe TRBD1 (5 bases). V shed 4 bases and J shed 6 bases, with 17 bases lying between them. The V gene's germline CDR1 is SGDLS and CDR2 YYNGEE. This CDR3 region has 15 residues. In DNA, the CDR3 is TGTGCCAGCAGCTCAACAGGCCTCGGCGGCAATGAGCAGTTCTTC. Translating gives CASSSTGLGGNEQFF.

The chain employs TRBV30 and TRBJ1-2; D ambiguous. There are 12 residues in the CDR3. Trimming removed 3 bases at V and 1 base at J, with 6 bases between. Germline V gene data show CDR1 as GTSNPN and CDR2 as SVGIG (reference sequence). The CDR3 nucleotides are TGTGCCTGGAGGGAAAATAACTATGGCTACACCTTC. Its translation: CAWRENNYGYTF. The full variable domain, its missing parts supplied by reference TRBV30 and TRBJ1-2, is SQTIHQWPATLVQPVGSPLSLECTVEGTSNPNLYWYRQAAGRGLQLLFYSVGIGQISSEVPQNLSASRPQDRQFILSSKKLLLSDSGFYLCAWRENNYGYTFGSGTRLTVV.